This TCR beta chain was identified in a study of blood T cell repertoires in COVID-19. Source study methods: From reference gene primer amplification, estimates of nucleated cell counts were derived. Clones were read by immunoSEQ multiplex PCR, and TCRdb kept only the in-frame ones, dropping some. D and trimming come from the DNA, and the V and J calls and clone size come from that table. The table includes about 120,000 clones, 55% to 75% detected once. The CDR3 has 11 amino acids. From germline, CDR1 is MDHEN and CDR2 SYDVKM. The V end was cut by 6 bases, the J end by 1 base, with 3 bases between. V usage is TRBV28 and J usage is TRBJ1-2; D remains unclear. Sequencing was carried out using peripheral blood. This sequence was found in a woman aged 70-85 years with acute or convalescent COVID-19. The CDR3 region is CASSYNYGYTF. Written as DNA, the CDR3 is TGTGCCAGCAGCTATAACTATGGCTACACCTTC.